This T cell receptor beta chain was observed in a study of control samples from healthy donors and cancer patients. Sequenced by immunoSEQ multiplex PCR; TCRdb stores in-frame clones only, minus some. The sample has more than 60,000 clones, 85% to 90% seen once. After removal of 7 bases from V and 7 bases from J, the junction contained 5 bases not matched to a gene. This CDR3 region has 13 residues. This clone was counted a few times. The chain has TRBV12-3 or TRBV12-4 and TRBJ2-2, with 8 nucleotides matching TRBD2. The TCR sequence derives from a man aged 55 to 70 with colorectal cancer. The sequenced sample consisted of PBMCs. DNA of the CDR3: TGTGCCAGCATCACGGGGGGGAACGGGGAGCTGTTTTTT. It yields the protein CASITGGNGELFF.